The clone carrying this TCR beta chain has only a few counts. The CDR3 sequence is 12 residues long. Germline lookup yields CDR1 WNHNN and CDR2 SYGVQD (reference sequence). V was trimmed by 5 bases and J by 5 bases, leaving 10 bases between them. These data originate in a study of blood T cell repertoires in COVID-19. Overall study context: Both acute and convalescent COVID-19 samples were obtained from the United States, Italy and Spain.

Profiling relied on immunoSEQ multiplex PCR, and the TCRdb table lists in-frame clones only, not all of them. The repertoire holds around 40,000 clones, with approximately 79% as singletons. Input material: peripheral blood. The TCR was taken from an older man with acute or convalescent COVID-19. The chain carries TRBV10-1 and TRBJ2-7, with D maybe TRBD1 (6 bases). This CDR3 reads CASSHAGDEQYF. The CDR3 nucleotides are TGCGCCAGCAGTCACGCAGGGGACGAGCAGTACTTC.